The 19 T cell receptor beta chains listed next were all sequenced from one sample in a study of blood T cell repertoires in COVID-19. The assay was immunoSEQ multiplex PCR, and TCRdb's table has in-frame clones only and misses some. The table includes about 110,000 clones, roughly 84% detected once. Specimen: peripheral blood. All receptors derive from a woman older than 75 with active or convalescent COVID-19.

This clone is a singleton in its sample. The chain is built from TRBV7-9 and TRBJ2-1; D unclear. The CDR3 is made up of 16 amino acids. Germline V lookup: CDR1 SEHNR, CDR2 FQNEAQ (reference sequence). Trimming cost V 0 bases and J 7 bases, with 16 bases left between them. The CDR3 DNA follows: TGTGCCAGCAGCTTAGCGACGTCAGCCCTCGGGAATGAGCAGTTCTTC. Translation: CASSLATSALGNEQFF.

The chain employs TRBV4-1 and TRBJ2-1, with D tentatively TRBD1 (6 bases). From germline, CDR1 is MGHRA and CDR2 YSYEKL. V lost 4 bases and J 7 bases, leaving 17 bases between the germline ends. The CDR3 runs to 15 residues. The CDR3 DNA reads TGCGCCAGCAGCCCTCTCCCGACAGGTCCAAATGAGCAGTTCTTC. Encoded protein: CASSPLPTGPNEQFF.

This chain uses TRBV6-4 with TRBJ1-1, with D possibly being TRBD1 (6 bases). This CDR3 has 15 residues. V lost 2 bases, J lost 6 bases, and 16 bases lay in between. Germline lookup yields CDR1 MRHNA and CDR2 SNTAGT. CDR3 DNA sequence: TGTGCCAGCAGTGACCCGCGGTGGGGGGGGCCTGAAGCTTTCTTT. Its protein is CASSDPRWGGPEAFF.

The CDR3 loop reads CASSAQGASPDTQYF. CDR3 bases: TGCGCCAGCAGCGCACAGGGGGCCAGTCCAGATACGCAGTATTTT. The J gene is TRBJ2-3, the V gene TRBV4-1, with 9 bases lining up with TRBD1. The CDR3 sequence is 15 residues long. V trimming: 5 bases; J trimming: 4 bases; junction bases outside the gene matches: 7. Germline-derived CDR1 and CDR2 are MGHRA and YSYEKL.

The rearrangement links TRBV28 to TRBJ2-1; 10 positions agree with TRBD1. After removal of 6 bases from V and 9 bases from J, the junction contained 11 bases not matched to a gene. CDR3 length: 15 amino acids. Germline loops: CDR1 MDHEN, CDR2 SYDVKM. The CDR3 loop reads CASRTPVGQGIEQFF. The CDR3 DNA follows: TGTGCCAGCAGGACCCCGGTGGGACAGGGGATTGAGCAGTTCTTC. The whole variable domain, remainder taken from reference TRBV28 and TRBJ2-1, is DVKVTQSSRYLVKRTGEKVFLECVQDMDHENMFWYRQDPGLGLRLIYFSYDVKMKEKGDIPEGYSVSREKKERFSLILESASTNQTSMYLCASRTPVGQGIEQFFGPGTRLTVL.

The chain combines TRBV28 with TRBJ1-1; 12 bases agree with TRBD1. The CDR3 totals 15 residues. Germline CDR1 is MDHEN and CDR2 is SYDVKM. V was pared by 3 bases and J by 6 bases, with 5 bases of the junction left unmatched. CDR3 DNA: TGTGCCAGCAGTTTGGGACAGGGGGCGGTTTCTGAAGCTTTCTTT. Amino acids: CASSLGQGAVSEAFF.

The chain uses TRBV7-9 and TRBJ2-3; 10 bases align to TRBD1. This CDR3 spans 13 amino acids. The V gene end was trimmed by 5 bases and the J gene end by 5 bases; junction bases not matched to a gene: 1. The germline CDR1 and CDR2 sequences are SEHNR and FQNEAQ (reference sequence). CDR3 sequence reads: CASSRTGGDTQYF. DNA of the CDR3: TGTGCCAGCAGCCGGACAGGGGGAGATACGCAGTATTTT.

The chain recombines TRBV5-4 with TRBJ2-4; unclear D gene. The germline gives CDR1 SGHNT, CDR2 YYREEE (reference sequence). This CDR3 region has 16 residues. Trimming removed 1 base at V and 0 bases at J, with 11 bases between. CDR3 residues: CASSLMGVLAKNIQYF. The CDR3 DNA is TGTGCCAGCAGCTTGATGGGCGTACTAGCCAAAAACATTCAGTACTTC.

The rearrangement links TRBV27 to TRBJ2-7; possibly TRBD2 for D (6 bases). The CDR3 is 14 amino acids. The V and J ends lost 5 bases and 5 bases respectively, with 16 bases between them. Per germline, CDR1 MNHEY and CDR2 SMNVEV (reference sequence). The CDR3 region has the DNA TGTGCCAGCAGTAGATTCGGGAGCAAAGACGAGCAGTACTTC. As protein: CASSRFGSKDEQYF.

The chain combines TRBV14 with TRBJ1-6, with unresolved D. V was clipped by 1 base and J by 8 bases, with 3 bases between them. Germline V gives CDR1 SGHDN, CDR2 FVKESK. This CDR3 is built from 12 residues. The CDR3 DNA reads TGTGCCAGCAGCCAAGGGCATTCACCCCTCCACTTT. Translation: CASSQGHSPLHF.

In this sample, this clone turned up once. The V call is TRBV10-2, the J call TRBJ1-5, with a weak D call TRBD1 (6 bases). V was clipped by 8 bases and J by 0 bases, with 8 bases between them. The CDR3 totals 13 residues. CDR1 and CDR2 from the germline V gene are WSHSY and SAAADI. CDR3 nucleotides: TGCGCCAGCCGGGACAATAGCAATCAGCCCCAGCATTTT. It translates to CASRDNSNQPQHF.

The V gene is TRBV27, the J gene TRBJ2-7; 8 bases line up with TRBD2. J was trimmed by 3 bases and V by 5 bases; bases with no gene match: 6. Germline CDR1 and CDR2: MNHEY and SMNVEV (reference sequence). The CDR3 spans 14 residues. The CDR3, as DNA: TGTGCCAGCAGTAAGGGACTAGGACTCTACGAGCAGTACTTC. Its translation: CASSKGLGLYEQYF.

The V call is TRBV28, the J call TRBJ1-2; 7 bases fit TRBD1. This CDR3 is built from 15 residues. Germline assignment: CDR1 MDHEN and CDR2 SYDVKM. J was trimmed by 7 bases and V by 5 bases; bases with no gene match: 13. The CDR3 coding sequence is TGTGCCAGCAGTCAACCGGGACAGACTTACTTTGGCTACACCTTC. Translating it yields CASSQPGQTYFGYTF.

The count of this clone is one. V is TRBV5-4 and J is TRBJ2-5, with a tentative D call TRBD2 (5 bases). CDR1 is SGHNT and CDR2 is YYREEE in the germline V gene (reference sequence). The V end lost 0 bases, the J end lost 2 bases, and 14 bases lay between the germline ends. CDR3 length: 16 amino acids. The CDR3 nucleotides are TGTGCCAGCAGCTTGGCGTTTCGGGAACCGCAAGAGACCCAGTACTTC. The encoded protein is CASSLAFREPQETQYF.

The genes are TRBV7-3 and TRBJ2-3; D is undetermined. Looked up from germline, CDR1 is SGHTA and CDR2 is FQGTGA. The length of the CDR3 is 14 residues. Trimming shortened V by 2 bases and J by 4 bases, and 10 bases separated the two germline ends. In DNA, the CDR3 is TGTGCCAGCAGCTTATCCTTGGCAGCAGATACGCAGTATTTT. It specifies CASSLSLAADTQYF.

The rearrangement links TRBV28 to TRBJ1-1; D not resolved. V lost 1 base and J 2 bases, leaving 5 bases between the germline ends. The CDR3 sequence is 13 residues long. Germline V lookup: CDR1 MDHEN, CDR2 SYDVKM. DNA of the CDR3: TGTGCCAGCAGTTTATCAATCAACACTGAAGCTTTCTTT. It encodes CASSLSINTEAFF.

The rearrangement links TRBV10-3 to TRBJ2-7; 7 bases match TRBD1. Germline V gene data show CDR1 as ENHRY and CDR2 as SYGVKD. The V segment lost 3 bases and the J segment 3 bases; nucleotides outside the gene matches: 8. This CDR3 is built from 15 residues. The CDR3 sequence: CAISDPARDSYEQYF. The CDR3 DNA sequence: TGTGCCATCAGTGACCCCGCCCGGGACAGCTACGAGCAGTACTTC.

The chain combines TRBV5-6 with TRBJ1-2; no reliable D call. CDR3 size: 12 residues. Trimming shortened V by 0 bases and J by 3 bases, and 3 bases separated the two germline ends. CDR1 and CDR2 (germline): SGHDT, YYEEEE. Here the CDR3 reads CASSLADYGYTF. CDR3 coding DNA: TGTGCCAGCAGCTTGGCCGACTATGGCTACACCTTC.

This rearrangement joins TRBV18 to TRBJ2-1; TRBD2 matches 8 bases. The V gene end was trimmed by 3 bases and the J gene end by 7 bases; junction bases not matched to a gene: 5. The CDR3 is 14 residues long. Germline lookup yields CDR1 KGHSH and CDR2 LQKENI. The CDR3 loop reads CASSPKTSANEQFF. DNA for the CDR3: TGTGCCAGCTCACCTAAGACTAGCGCTAATGAGCAGTTCTTC. Full variable domain (outside the CDR3, taken from reference TRBV18 and TRBJ2-1): NAGVMQNPRHLVRRRGQEARLRCSPMKGHSHVYWYRQLPEEGLKFMVYLQKENIIDESGMPKERFSAEFPKEGPSILRIQQVVRGDSAAYFCASSPKTSANEQFFGPGTRLTVL.